This TCR beta chain originates from a study of T cell clones after liver transplantation. Profiling relied on immunoSEQ multiplex PCR, and the TCRdb table lists in-frame clones only, not all of them. The table includes 85,000 to 130,000 clones, approximately 85% detected once. CD3+CD4+ and CD3+CD8+ cells were FACS-sorted from thawed unstimulated PBMCs. The length of the CDR3 is 13 residues. Germline V lookup: CDR1 SNHLY, CDR2 FYNNEI. V shed 8 bases, J shed 2 bases, and the junction held 4 bases outside the gene matches. Sequences were derived from CD4+ T cells from blood, sampled before liver transplant. The chain has TRBV2 and TRBJ2-7; 9 bases line up with TRBD1. The clonotype was recovered from a human donor who received a liver transplant. The CDR3, as DNA: TGTGCCAGCCGGACAGGGGTTCCCTACGAGCAGTACTTC. Its protein is CASRTGVPYEQYF.